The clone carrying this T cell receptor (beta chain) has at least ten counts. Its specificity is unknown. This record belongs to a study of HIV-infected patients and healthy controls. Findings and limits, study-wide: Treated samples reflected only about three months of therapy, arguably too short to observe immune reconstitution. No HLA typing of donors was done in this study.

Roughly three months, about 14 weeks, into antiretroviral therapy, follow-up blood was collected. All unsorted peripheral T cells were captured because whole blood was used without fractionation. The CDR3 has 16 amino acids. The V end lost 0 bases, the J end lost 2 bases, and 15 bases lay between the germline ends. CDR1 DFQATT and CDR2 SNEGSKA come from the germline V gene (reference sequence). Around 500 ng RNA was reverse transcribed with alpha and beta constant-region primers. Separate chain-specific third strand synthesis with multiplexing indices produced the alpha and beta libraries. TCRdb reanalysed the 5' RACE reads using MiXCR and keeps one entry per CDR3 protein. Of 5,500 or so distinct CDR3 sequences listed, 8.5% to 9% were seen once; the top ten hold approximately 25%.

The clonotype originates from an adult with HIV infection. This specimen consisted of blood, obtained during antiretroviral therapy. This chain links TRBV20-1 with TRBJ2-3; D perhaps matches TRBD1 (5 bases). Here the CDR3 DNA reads TGCAGTGCTAGAGATCCGGACAAGGGCGTCACAGATACGCAGTATTTT. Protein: CSARDPDKGVTDTQYF.